Listed below are T cell receptor beta chains from one sample, sequenced in a study of patients and donors after allogeneic stem cell transplantation. Each CDR3 protein gets one entry after TCRdb re-called the RT-PCR reads with MiXCR. The table has about a million distinct CDR3 sequences, approximately 18% seen once. The specimen sequenced was blood, either unsorted or a sorted T cell fraction (not recorded which). The receptors derive from a human donor who was either an allogeneic HSCT recipient or a stem cell or donor lymphocyte infusion donor (not recorded which). It is not recorded whose cells these are; they may come from a transplant donor. Each CDR3 is given with its conserved first and last residue. D genes are given only for firm matches. Not every row has a clone size; where given, it reads once, few, many or a size class.

d_gene | abundance | j_gene | v_gene | CDR3aa | CDR3nt
TRBD1 | few | TRBJ1-2 | TRBV28 | CASSVPVFQGAGGYTF | TGTGCCAGCAGTGTACCCGTCTTTCAGGGGGCGGGTGGCTACACCTTC
- | few | TRBJ2-1 | TRBV5-1 | CASSLRDGGENEQFF | TGCGCCAGCAGCTTGAGGGATGGAGGGGAAAATGAGCAGTTCTTC
TRBD2 | - | TRBJ2-5 | TRBV5-5 | CASSLMLAGLDRETQYF | TGTGCCAGCAGCTTGATGCTAGCGGGATTGGATCGAGAGACCCAGTACTTC
TRBD1 | - | TRBJ2-3 | TRBV6-2/TRBV6-3 | CASRLGQPSTDTQYF | TGTGCCAGCAGGCTGGGACAGCCAAGCACAGATACGCAGTATTTT
- | few | TRBJ1-5 | TRBV27 | CASSRHYSNQPQHF | TGTGCCAGCAGTCGGCACTATAGCAATCAGCCCCAGCATTTT
- | few | TRBJ2-1 | TRBV24-1 | CATSPAARGRDEQFF | TGTGCCACCAGCCCCGCTGCTCGGGGGCGAGATGAGCAGTTCTTC
- | few | TRBJ1-1 | TRBV13 | CASSQRGAPEAFF | TGTGCCAGCAGCCAAAGAGGGGCCCCTGAAGCTTTCTTT
- | - | TRBJ2-7 | TRBV7-2 | CASSSASSEGNYEQYF | TGTGCCAGCAGCTCCGCAAGTTCAGAGGGGAACTACGAGCAGTACTTC
TRBD1 | - | TRBJ1-3 | TRBV2 | CASSARDRVGNTIYF | TGTGCCAGCAGTGCCCGGGACAGGGTTGGAAACACCATATATTTT
- | many | TRBJ1-1 | TRBV7-6 | CASSLYGGTEAFF | TGTGCCAGCAGCCTGTATGGGGGCACTGAAGCTTTCTTT
- | few | TRBJ2-5 | TRBV28 | CASRRLGTVQETQYF | TGTGCCAGCAGGCGATTGGGGACGGTCCAAGAGACCCAGTACTTC
- | - | TRBJ2-7 | TRBV6-2/TRBV6-3 | CASSYEAAHYERYF | TGTGCCAGCAGTTACGAAGCAGCGCACTACGAGCGGTACTTC
TRBD1 | few | TRBJ2-4 | TRBV12-3/TRBV12-4 | CASSPRDRILNIQYF | TGTGCCAGCAGTCCCCGGGACAGAATTTTAAACATTCAGTACTTC
TRBD1 | - | TRBJ1-1 | TRBV30 | CAWSLRLRQGPSEAFF | TGTGCCTGGAGTTTAAGGCTAAGACAGGGACCCTCTGAAGCTTTCTTT
TRBD1 | many | TRBJ1-5 | TRBV28 | CATGGSGGNSNQPQHF | TGTGCCACAGGCGGATCAGGGGGTAATAGCAATCAGCCCCAGCATTTT
- | - | TRBJ1-1 | TRBV11-1 | CASSPHGGWTAMNTEAFF | TGTGCCAGCAGCCCACACGGAGGTTGGACAGCAATGAACACTGAAGCTTTCTTT